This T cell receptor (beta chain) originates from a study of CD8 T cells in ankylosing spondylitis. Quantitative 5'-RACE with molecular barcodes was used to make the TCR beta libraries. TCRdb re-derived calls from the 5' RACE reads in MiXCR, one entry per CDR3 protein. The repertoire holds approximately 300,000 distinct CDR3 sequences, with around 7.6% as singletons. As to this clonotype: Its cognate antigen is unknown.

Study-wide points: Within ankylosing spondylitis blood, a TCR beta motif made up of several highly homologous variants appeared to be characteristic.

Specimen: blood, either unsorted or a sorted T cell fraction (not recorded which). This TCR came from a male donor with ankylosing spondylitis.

The CDR3 loop is CASTRARGPMTGELFF. The DNA for the CDR3 is TGTGCCAGCACCCGAGCCAGGGGCCCGATGACCGGGGAGCTGTTTTTT. The chain has TRBV12-3 or TRBV12-4 and TRBJ2-2, with a tentative D call TRBD1 (6 bases). The CDR3 spans 16 residues. With 7 bases removed from V and 5 bases from J, the gap between germline ends came to 20 bases.